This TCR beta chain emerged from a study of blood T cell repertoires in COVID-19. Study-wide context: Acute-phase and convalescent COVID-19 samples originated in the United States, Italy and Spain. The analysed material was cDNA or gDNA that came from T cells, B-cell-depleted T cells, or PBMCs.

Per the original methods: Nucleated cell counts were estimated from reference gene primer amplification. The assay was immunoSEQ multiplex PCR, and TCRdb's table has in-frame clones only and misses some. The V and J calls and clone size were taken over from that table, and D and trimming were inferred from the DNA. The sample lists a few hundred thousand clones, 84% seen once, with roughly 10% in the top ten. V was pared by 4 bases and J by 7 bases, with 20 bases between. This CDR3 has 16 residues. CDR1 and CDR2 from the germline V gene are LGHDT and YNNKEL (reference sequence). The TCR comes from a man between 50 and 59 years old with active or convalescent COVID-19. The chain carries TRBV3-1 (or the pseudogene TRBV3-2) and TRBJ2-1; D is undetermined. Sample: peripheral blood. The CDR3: CASSLASLPRSNEQFF. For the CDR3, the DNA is TGTGCCAGCAGCCTGGCGTCTCTTCCTCGGAGTAATGAGCAGTTCTTC.